This TCR beta chain appears in the sequencing data of a study of shared clonotypes between healthy human individuals. Study-level results: Rarefaction revealed incomplete sorted-subset sequencing despite large depth.

Naive CD8 populations comprised CD45RO-negative cells positively selected for CCR7, excluding terminally differentiated effector memory CD45RA+ cells. In the sorted-subset replicate PCRs, 150 to 200 ng DNA, 29,000 or so T cell genomes, was used. The table came from immunoSEQ multiplex PCR; TCRdb's copy has only in-frame clones and leaves some out. The table has roughly 1,800,000 clones, approximately 94% seen once. As concerns this clone: Its specificity is unknown.

In germline, CDR1 is MDHEN, CDR2 SYDVKM. The CDR3 length is 14 residues. With V trimmed by 3 bases and J by 9 bases, 2 bases remained unmatched. The source of this sequence is a young man in good health. What was sequenced was naive CD8+ T cells sorted from blood. The gene calls are TRBV28 and TRBJ1-6; 10 bases are a match to TRBD1. The CDR3 sequence is CASSFGQGGSPLHF. CDR3 DNA sequence: TGTGCCAGCAGTTTCGGACAGGGGGGTTCACCCCTCCACTTT.